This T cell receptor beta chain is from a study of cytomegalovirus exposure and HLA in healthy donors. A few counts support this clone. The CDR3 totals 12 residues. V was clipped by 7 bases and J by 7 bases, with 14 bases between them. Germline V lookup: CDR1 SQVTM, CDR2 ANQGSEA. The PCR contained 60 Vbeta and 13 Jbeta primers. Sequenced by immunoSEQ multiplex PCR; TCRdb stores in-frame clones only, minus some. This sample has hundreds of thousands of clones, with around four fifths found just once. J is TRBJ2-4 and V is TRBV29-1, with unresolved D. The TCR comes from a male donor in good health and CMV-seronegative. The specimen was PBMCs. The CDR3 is CSGASRSNIQYF. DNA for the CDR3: TGCAGCGGCGCCTCCCGTTCGAACATTCAGTACTTC.